Shown below are 29 T cell receptor beta chains from a single sample sequenced in a study of CD8+CD57+ T cells in acquired aplastic anemia. The template for TCR beta VDJ and CDR3 sequence profiling was genomic DNA. TCRdb re-called the reads through MiXCR, storing one row per CDR3 protein. There are over 150,000 distinct CDR3 sequences in the sample; approximately 52% occur only once, and about 12% lies in the top ten. For sequencing, patients were chosen who had shown expansion of CD8+CD57+ cells by flow cytometry. Sequenced: sorted CD4+, CD8+, or CD8+CD57+ T cells (not recorded which) from PBMCs. The receptors stem from a human donor with aplastic anemia.

The table lists this clonotype with a few counts. V usage is TRBV20-1 and J usage is TRBJ2-7; 9 nucleotides align to TRBD1. The junction had 6 bases not matched to a gene; V was cut back by 6 bases and J by 3 bases. Germline assignment: CDR1 DFQATT and CDR2 SNEGSKA (reference sequence). This CDR3 contains 13 residues. The CDR3 sequence is CSAPGQGGYEQYF. The DNA of the CDR3 is TGCAGTGCCCCGGGACAGGGCGGCTACGAGCAGTACTTC.

This clonotype was seen ten or more times. CDR3 nucleotide sequence: TGCAGCGTTGGGTCTAGCAATCAGCCCCAGCATTTT. It codes for CSVGSSNQPQHF. V and J are TRBV29-1 and TRBJ1-5; no firm D call. Trimming pared 4 bases from V and 0 bases from J, leaving 4 bases between. This CDR3 is built from 12 residues. Looked up from germline, CDR1 is SQVTM and CDR2 is ANQGSEA.

Ten or more counts support this clonotype. V gene TRBV6-4 combines with J gene TRBJ2-1; D tentatively fits TRBD1 or TRBD2 (5 bases each). The germline V and J ends were trimmed by 5 bases and 3 bases, with 14 bases remaining between them. In germline, CDR1 is MRHNA, CDR2 SNTAGT. The CDR3 is made up of 15 amino acids. CDR3 sequence (DNA): TGTGCCAGCAGTAATGGGGACGGCCGCTACAATGAGCAGTTCTTC. It codes for CASSNGDGRYNEQFF.

The CDR3: CASSEQASTDTQYF. CDR3 nucleotides: TGTGCCAGTAGTGAACAGGCTTCCACAGATACGCAGTATTTT. This chain joins TRBV19 and TRBJ2-3, with TRBD1 as a possible D gene (5 bases). The CDR3 runs to 14 residues. Deletions cut 5 bases from V and 2 bases from J, with 11 bases between. The V gene's germline CDR1 is LNHDA and CDR2 SQIVND (reference sequence).

Worth noting for this clonotype: At one of its ends the junction is not consistent with the germline gene, which may arise from a read error. The V call is TRBV6-4, the J call TRBJ2-1, with 8 nucleotides matching TRBD2. The CDR3 is 14 amino acids. CDR1 and CDR2 (germline): MRHNA, SNTAGT. The CDR3 loop is CASSAGLVYNEQFF. CDR3 in DNA: TGTGCCAGCAGCGCGGGACTAGTCTACAACGAGCAGTTCTTC.

The V and J genes are TRBV29-1 and TRBJ2-3; D unclear. V lost 1 base, J lost 4 bases, and 6 bases lay in between. CDR3 length equals 12 residues. CDR1 and CDR2 from the germline V gene are SQVTM and ANQGSEA. CDR3 protein: CSVEVGADTQYF. CDR3 nucleotides: TGCAGCGTTGAAGTTGGGGCAGATACGCAGTATTTT.

In this sample, this clonotype turned up many times. The chain combines TRBV27 with TRBJ2-5; TRBD1 aligns across 9 bases. The CDR3 contains 14 residues. Germline V gene lookup returns CDR1 MNHEY and CDR2 SMNVEV (reference sequence). The V gene end was trimmed by 5 bases and the J gene end by 5 bases; junction bases not matched to a gene: 6. The CDR3 sequence is CASSRDRAWETQYF. In nucleotides, the CDR3 is TGTGCCAGCAGTCGGGACAGGGCGTGGGAGACCCAGTACTTC.

The CDR3 bases are TGTGCCAGCGGAAACCGGGACAGGTCCAATGAGCAGTTCTTC. Its protein is CASGNRDRSNEQFF. J is TRBJ2-1 and V is TRBV6-1; TRBD1 aligns across 8 bases. Trimming cost V 8 bases and J 6 bases; bases outside gene matches: 9. The CDR3 runs to 14 residues. CDR1 and CDR2 (germline): MNHNS, SASEGT.

The rearrangement joins TRBV6-1 to TRBJ1-1; D might be TRBD1 (5 bases). The length of the CDR3 is 15 residues. Germline V gives CDR1 MNHNS, CDR2 SASEGT. V lost 10 bases and J lost 3, with 21 bases in between. The CDR3 DNA reads TGTGCCACCAGCGCAAGCGCCGGGACGGACACTGAAGCTTTCTTT. Protein product: CATSASAGTDTEAFF.

This clonotype appeared many times. The chain has TRBV7-9 and TRBJ2-1; D remains unclear. Looked up from germline, CDR1 is SEHNR and CDR2 is FQNEAQ (reference sequence). V lost 0 bases, J lost 9 bases, and 0 bases lay in between. This CDR3 comprises 10 residues. CDR3: CASSLAEQFF. CDR3 bases: TGTGCCAGCAGCTTAGCTGAGCAGTTCTTC.

This clonotype showed up many times. The chain employs TRBV7-6 and TRBJ2-2; D may match TRBD1 or TRBD2 (6 bases each). The CDR3 extends over 15 amino acids. Deletions cut 2 bases from V and 4 bases from J, with 11 bases between. Germline CDR1 and CDR2: SGHVS and FNYEAQ. CDR3 in amino acids: CASSLTGASTGELFF. The CDR3 DNA follows: TGTGCCAGCAGCTTAACGGGGGCGAGCACCGGGGAGCTGTTTTTT.

The J gene is TRBJ1-6, the V gene TRBV12-3 or TRBV12-4; TRBD1 might be the D (5 bases). V shed 5 bases and J shed 0 bases, with 8 bases lying between them. The CDR3 has 15 residues. For the CDR3, the DNA is TGTGCCAGCAGTGAGGGGAGCTCCTATAATTCACCCCTCCACTTT. This gives the protein CASSEGSSYNSPLHF.

The J gene is TRBJ1-4, the V gene TRBV13, with D possibly TRBD1 on 6 matching bases. This CDR3 spans 14 amino acids. The V end was cut by 6 bases, the J end by 0 bases, with 8 bases between. Germline V CDR1 and CDR2: PRHDT, FYEKMQ (reference sequence). The CDR3 DNA sequence: TGTGCCAGCAGGCGGACAGCAACTAATGAAAAACTGTTTTTT. Translated, it gives CASRRTATNEKLFF.

This clonotype was observed a few times. The J gene is TRBJ2-2, the V gene TRBV2; D unclear. V dropped 4 bases and J dropped 5 bases, with 5 bases sitting between them. The CDR3 runs to 12 residues. Per germline, CDR1 SNHLY and CDR2 FYNNEI. CDR3 DNA: TGTGCCAGCAGTGGTGGAACCGGGGAGCTGTTTTTT. This encodes CASSGGTGELFF.

This clonotype was picked up many times. The chain is built from TRBV9 and TRBJ2-1, with TRBD2 identical over 9 bases. The CDR3 is 15 residues long. V was pared by 0 bases and J by 4 bases, with 2 bases of the junction left unmatched. Germline values: CDR1 SGDLS, CDR2 YYNGEE. This CDR3 reads CASSVVAGGYNEQFF. CDR3 bases: TGTGCCAGCAGCGTAGTGGCGGGGGGGTACAATGAGCAGTTCTTC. Full variable domain (outside the CDR3, taken from reference TRBV9 and TRBJ2-1): DSGVTQTPKHLITATGQRVTLRCSPRSGDLSVYWYQQSLDQGLQFLIQYYNGEERAKGNILERFSAQQFPDLHSELNLSSLELGDSALYFCASSVVAGGYNEQFFGPGTRLTVL.

This clonotype came up a few times. V and J are TRBV4-1 and TRBJ1-4, with a tentative D call TRBD1 (5 bases). V was cut by 0 bases and J by 6 bases, with 14 bases left in between. The CDR3 contains 16 residues. Germline V gene sequence: CDR1 MGHRA, CDR2 YSYEKL. Here the CDR3 DNA reads TGCGCCAGCAGCCAAGATGGCGGGGCAGCTTATGAAAAACTGTTTTTT. It encodes CASSQDGGAAYEKLFF.

This clonotype was seen at least ten times. Germline is not matched at one junction end, which may reflect a read error. V gene TRBV29-1 combines with J gene TRBJ1-2; possible D gene TRBD1, 5 bases. The CDR3 has 12 amino acids. Germline CDR1 is SQVTM and CDR2 is ANQGSEA. The CDR3 sequence is CSVEGDNYGYTF. In nucleotides, the CDR3 is TGCAGCGTCGAAGGGGATAACTATGGCTACACCTTC.

The chain has TRBV2 and TRBJ1-1; D remains unclear. Germline values: CDR1 SNHLY, CDR2 FYNNEI. The CDR3 totals 13 residues. Trimming took off 8 bases at V and 0 bases at J, with 10 bases between the two ends. Here the CDR3 reads CASHLSMNTEAFF. The CDR3 DNA reads TGTGCCAGCCATCTTTCGATGAACACTGAAGCTTTCTTT.

The chain recombines TRBV9 with TRBJ2-7, with 11 positions matching TRBD2. The CDR3 is 15 amino acids. V was pared by 3 bases and J by 7 bases, with 9 bases of the junction left unmatched. The germline V gene encodes CDR1 SGDLS and CDR2 YYNGEE. The CDR3 DNA reads as TGTGCCAGCAGCGCCACTAGCGGGGGCTTGGGTGAGCAGTACTTC. Its protein product is CASSATSGGLGEQYF.

With regard to this clonotype: This clone may be a read error of a much larger clone one base away. The gene calls are TRBV2 and TRBJ1-1, with no clear D. There are 15 residues in the CDR3. The ends were cut back, 5 bases at V and 0 bases at J, with 13 bases in the middle. Germline loops: CDR1 SNHLY, CDR2 FYNNEI. The CDR3 nucleotides are TGTGCCAGCAGTTTCCGGCAGCAAATGAACACTGAAGCTTTCTTT. As protein: CASSFRQQMNTEAFF. Together with reference TRBV2 and TRBJ1-1, the CDR3 gives the full variable domain: EPEVTQTPSHQVTQMGQEVILRCVPISNHLYFYWYRQILGQKVEFLVSFYNNEISEKSEIFDDQFSVERPDGSNFTLKIRSTKLEDSAMYFCASSFRQQMNTEAFFGQGTRLTVV.

The V and J genes are TRBV2 and TRBJ1-4; TRBD1 agrees at 7 bases. Germline CDR1 reads SNHLY; CDR2 reads FYNNEI. The CDR3 runs 14 residues. Losses at the gene ends were 5 bases for V and 4 bases for J; bases not matched to a gene: 4. CDR3 in amino acids: CASSQQGRNEKLFF. Here the CDR3 DNA reads TGTGCCAGCAGTCAACAGGGGCGTAATGAAAAACTGTTTTTT.

As concerns this clonotype: Relative to the germline gene, one junction end is altered; a read error may explain this. Written as DNA, the CDR3 is TGTGCCACCAGTGTCCCCAATCGAGGGGGTCTACTCTTC. Protein product: CATSVPNRGGLLF. The chain recombines TRBV24-1 with TRBJ2-1; TRBD1 is a possible D gene (6 bases). The CDR3 is 13 residues long. The germline CDR1 and CDR2 sequences are KGHDR and SFDVKD.

This clonotype was counted many times. V gene TRBV5-6 combines with J gene TRBJ2-7; TRBD1 agrees at 10 bases. From germline, CDR1 is SGHDT and CDR2 YYEEEE. CDR3 length equals 16 residues. After removal of 0 bases from V and 4 bases from J, the junction contained 7 bases not matched to a gene. CDR3 amino acids: CASSLGPGTGAYEQYF. In DNA, the CDR3 is TGTGCCAGCAGCTTGGGGCCCGGGACAGGGGCGTACGAGCAGTACTTC.

Ten or more counts support this clonotype. The genes are TRBV20-1 and TRBJ2-7; a possible D gene is TRBD2 (6 bases). Germline V gene sequence: CDR1 DFQATT, CDR2 SNEGSKA (reference sequence). The CDR3 is 15 amino acids. Trimming took off 3 bases at V and 0 bases at J, with 15 bases between the two ends. CDR3: CSARLAAGSSYEQYF. The DNA of the CDR3 is TGCAGTGCTAGGTTAGCGGCCGGGTCCTCCTACGAGCAGTACTTC.

As concerns this clonotype: At one of its ends the junction is not consistent with the germline gene, which may arise from a read error. The chain joins TRBV24-1 to TRBJ2-5, with 9 bases identical to TRBD2. The CDR3 has 15 amino acids. The germline V gene encodes CDR1 KGHDR and CDR2 SFDVKD. The CDR3: CATSDRLAGQETLYF. The CDR3 DNA reads TGTGCCACCAGTGATCGCCTAGCGGGACAAGAGACCCTGTACTTC.

This chain joins TRBV25-1 and TRBJ2-7; TRBD2 aligns across 10 bases. V lost 6 bases, J lost 2 bases, and 4 bases stayed unmatched. The CDR3 has 14 residues. Looked up from germline, CDR1 is MGHDK and CDR2 is SYGVNS. CDR3 DNA: TGTGCCAGCAGCCTAGCGGGAGCGGCCTACGAGCAGTACTTC. Its protein product is CASSLAGAAYEQYF.

As for this clonotype: A junction end diverges from the germline sequence, so it may reflect a read error. This chain connects TRBV11-2 to TRBJ2-3; TRBD1 matches 7 bases. CDR1 is SGHAT, CDR2 FQNNGV, per germline. The CDR3 is 14 amino acids. The CDR3 loop reads CASSLERGRDTQYF. The CDR3 region has the DNA TGTGCCAGCAGCCTAGAGAGGGGGCGTGATACGCAGTATTTT.

The CDR3: CSARGSGTSVHTSTDTQYF. In nucleotides, the CDR3 is TGCAGTGCTAGAGGATCCGGGACTAGCGTACACACTAGCACAGATACGCAGTATTTT. The chain has TRBV20-1 and TRBJ2-3, with 10 bases matching TRBD2. J was trimmed by 0 bases and V by 1 base; bases with no gene match: 13. This CDR3 has 19 amino acids. CDR1 is DFQATT, CDR2 SNEGSKA, per germline (reference sequence).

The chain employs TRBV18 and TRBJ2-5; D gene ambiguous. Deletions cut 4 bases from V and 2 bases from J, with 11 bases between. Germline loops: CDR1 KGHSH, CDR2 LQKENI. The CDR3 contains 14 residues. The CDR3 DNA follows: TGTGCCAGCTCACAGGCAGGCCCACAAGAGACCCAGTACTTC. Translating it yields CASSQAGPQETQYF.